Reported below is one T cell receptor (beta chain). Its antigen is not yet known. This entry belongs to a study of T cell clusters in autoimmune cytopenias (dated by TCRdb to 2018 to 2020). Regarding the research as a whole: The median TRB sequencing depth was around 50,000 reads per sample, and the median number of distinct TRB clonotypes was roughly 2,200 per sample. Alongside healthy, CLL and autoimmune hepatitis controls, autoimmune cytopenia patients had their peripheral blood TRB and IGH repertoires sequenced at active disease and again during treatment follow-up. The study aimed to test whether autoimmune cytopenia patients carry a disease-specific immune repertoire signature usable as a blood-based biomarker.

What the study reported, not specific to this receptor: Healthy donors showed around 3.3-fold more exclusive TRB clusters than active autoimmune hepatitis patients, consistent with an autoimmunity-wide signature. In the comparison of secondary cytopenia with CLL, the cluster-lack signature was not observed, apparently because the dominant lymphoma-associated repertoire masked the signature. The TRB repertoire shifts, including less even repertoires in secondary cytopenia and CLL, mostly reflected lymphoma bias and not autoimmunity. A lack of physiological T cell clusters in primary autoimmune cytopenia patients was suggested by GLIPH, as 51 clusters were found to be exclusive to healthy donors versus under 20 exclusive to patients. The T cell clusters were defined only in silico, and the functional role of the clusters still needed to be validated experimentally.

To amplify TRB rearrangements, a touch-down multiplex PCR protocol was run with the TRB-A and TRB-B primer pools combined in a single tube. Illumina adapters and sample indices were added to the amplicons through two consecutive PCR reactions using Phusion HS II polymerase. The amplicons were gel-purified using the NucleoSpin Gel and PCR Clean-up kit, after which quantification was performed by Qubit and quality was checked on an Agilent 2100 Bioanalyzer. Sequencing of the libraries was performed on an Illumina MiSeq with 600-cycle, single-indexed, paired-end runs. Per the authors' processing: TRB reads were aligned and assembled with MiXCR version 2.1.12 using the default MiXCR reference library. A clone was defined by each unique CDR3 nucleotide sequence, and the analysis included only productive sequences with two or more reads. Alpha-parameterized diversity profiles (alpha 0 to 5), including the Shannon (alpha 1) and Simpson (alpha 2) indices, were computed with an R script to assess repertoire diversity. The tcR package was used to compute combinatorial TRB VJ usage, which was then compared between cohorts by principal component analysis with ade4. GLIPH clustering of TCRbeta CDR3s was carried out on cohort pairs matched by age and read depth, and cluster frequencies were compared by Wilcoxon test. The reads were reprocessed in TCRdb, with one entry per CDR3 protein sequence and no accompanying DNA. The authors' filters were not applied to this entry. The sample's own table lists approximately 8,200 distinct CDR3 sequences. Together, the top ten hold over 25% of the sample.

There are 15 amino acids in the CDR3, from cysteine to phenylalanine inclusive. No DNA was logged. Each sample's TRB amplification started from roughly 260 ng of peripheral blood genomic DNA, which corresponds to tens of thousands of genome equivalents. The receptor's source is a human donor with an autoimmune cytopenia or autoimmune hepatitis (not recorded which). This chain joins TRBV12-3 or TRBV12-4 to TRBJ1-6. Sequencing was carried out using peripheral blood. The CDR3 here reads CASRGTLVDNSPLHF.